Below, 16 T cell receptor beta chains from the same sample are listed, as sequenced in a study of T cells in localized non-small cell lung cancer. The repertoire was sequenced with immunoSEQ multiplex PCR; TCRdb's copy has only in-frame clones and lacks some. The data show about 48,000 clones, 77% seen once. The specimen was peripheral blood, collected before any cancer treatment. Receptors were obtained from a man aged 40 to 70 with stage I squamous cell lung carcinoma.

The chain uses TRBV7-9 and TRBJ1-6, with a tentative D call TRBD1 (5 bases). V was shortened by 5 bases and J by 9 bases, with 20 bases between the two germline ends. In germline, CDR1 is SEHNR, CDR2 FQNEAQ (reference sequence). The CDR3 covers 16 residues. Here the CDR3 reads CASSQVSGPGGSPLHF. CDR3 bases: TGTGCCAGCAGCCAAGTTTCGGGGCCCGGCGGTTCACCCCTCCACTTT. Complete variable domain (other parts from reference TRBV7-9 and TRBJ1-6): DTGVSQNPRHKITKRGQNVTFRCDPISEHNRLYWYRQTLGQGPEFLTYFQNEAQLEKSRLLSDRFSAERPKGSFSTLEIQRTEQGDSAMYLCASSQVSGPGGSPLHFGNGTRLTVT.

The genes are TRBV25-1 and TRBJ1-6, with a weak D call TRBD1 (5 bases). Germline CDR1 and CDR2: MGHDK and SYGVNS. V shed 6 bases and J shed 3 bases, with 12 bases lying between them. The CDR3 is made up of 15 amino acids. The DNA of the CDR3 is TGTGCCAGCAGGAAGACAGAAAACTATAATTCACCCCTCCACTTT. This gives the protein CASRKTENYNSPLHF.

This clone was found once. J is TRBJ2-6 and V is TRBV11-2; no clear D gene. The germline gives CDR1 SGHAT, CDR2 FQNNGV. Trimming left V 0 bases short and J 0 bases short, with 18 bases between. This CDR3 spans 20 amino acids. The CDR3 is CASSLDSKGTFSSGANVLTF. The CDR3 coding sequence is TGTGCCAGCAGCTTAGATTCGAAAGGTACCTTTAGCTCTGGGGCCAACGTCCTGACTTTC.

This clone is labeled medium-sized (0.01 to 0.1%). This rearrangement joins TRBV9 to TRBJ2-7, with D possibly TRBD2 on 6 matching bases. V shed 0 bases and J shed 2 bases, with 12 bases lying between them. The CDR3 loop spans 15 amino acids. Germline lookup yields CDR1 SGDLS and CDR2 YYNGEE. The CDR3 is CASSVGGGSTYEQYF. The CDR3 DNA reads TGTGCCAGCAGCGTAGGGGGAGGATCTACCTACGAGCAGTACTTC.

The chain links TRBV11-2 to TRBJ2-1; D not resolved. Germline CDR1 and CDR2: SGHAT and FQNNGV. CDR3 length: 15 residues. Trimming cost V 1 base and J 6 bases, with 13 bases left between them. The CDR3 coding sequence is TGTGCCAGCAGCTTAGTTCCACCAAGACCCAATGAGCAGTTCTTC. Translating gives CASSLVPPRPNEQFF.

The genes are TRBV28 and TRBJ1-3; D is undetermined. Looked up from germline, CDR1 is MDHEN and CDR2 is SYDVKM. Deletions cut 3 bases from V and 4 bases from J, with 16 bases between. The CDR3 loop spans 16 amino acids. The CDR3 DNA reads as TGTGCCAGCAGTTTTAACCGCTATAATCTGGGAAACACCATATATTTT. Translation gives CASSFNRYNLGNTIYF.

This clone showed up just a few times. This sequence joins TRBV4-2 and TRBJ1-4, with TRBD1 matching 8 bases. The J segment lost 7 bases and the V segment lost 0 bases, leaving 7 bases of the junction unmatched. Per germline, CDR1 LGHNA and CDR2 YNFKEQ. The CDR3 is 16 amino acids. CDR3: CASSQDGGQGSEKLFF. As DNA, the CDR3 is TGTGCCAGCAGCCAAGATGGAGGACAGGGTAGTGAAAAACTGTTTTTT.

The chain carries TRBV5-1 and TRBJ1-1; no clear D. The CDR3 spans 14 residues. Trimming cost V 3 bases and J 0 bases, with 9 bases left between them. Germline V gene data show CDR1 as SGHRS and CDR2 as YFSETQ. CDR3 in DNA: TGCGCCAGCAGCTCCCTCGAACTGAACACTGAAGCTTTCTTT. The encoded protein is CASSSLELNTEAFF.

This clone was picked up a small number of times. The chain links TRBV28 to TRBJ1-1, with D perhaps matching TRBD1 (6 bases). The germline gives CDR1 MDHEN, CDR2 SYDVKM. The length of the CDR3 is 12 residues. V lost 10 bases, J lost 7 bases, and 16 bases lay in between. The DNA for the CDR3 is TGTGCCACCCTCCTGGGGGGCGTTGAAGCTTTCTTT. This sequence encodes CATLLGGVEAFF.

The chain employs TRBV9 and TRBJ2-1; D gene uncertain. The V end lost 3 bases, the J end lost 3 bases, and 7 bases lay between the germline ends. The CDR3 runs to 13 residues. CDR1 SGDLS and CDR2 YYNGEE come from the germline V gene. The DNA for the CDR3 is TGTGCCAGCAGCGCCACCGTCTACAATGAGCAGTTCTTC. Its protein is CASSATVYNEQFF.

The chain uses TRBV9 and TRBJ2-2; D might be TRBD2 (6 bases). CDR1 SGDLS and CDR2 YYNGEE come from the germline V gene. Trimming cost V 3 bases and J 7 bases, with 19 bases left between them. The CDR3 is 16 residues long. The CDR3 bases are TGTGCCAGCAGCGCAAGACAACTAGCCGGAGGCGGGGAGCTGTTTTTT. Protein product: CASSARQLAGGGELFF.

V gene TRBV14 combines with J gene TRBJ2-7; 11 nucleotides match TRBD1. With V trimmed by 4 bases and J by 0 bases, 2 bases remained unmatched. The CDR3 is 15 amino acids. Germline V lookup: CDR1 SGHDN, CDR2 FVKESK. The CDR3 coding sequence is TGTGCCAGCAGCCTAGGGACAGGGGGCTCCTACGAGCAGTACTTC. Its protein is CASSLGTGGSYEQYF.

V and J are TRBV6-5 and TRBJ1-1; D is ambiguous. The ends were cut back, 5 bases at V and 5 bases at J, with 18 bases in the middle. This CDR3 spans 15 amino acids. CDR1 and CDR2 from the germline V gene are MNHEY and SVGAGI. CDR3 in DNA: TGTGCCAGCAGTCCCCAGGTCTTACCGCTTACTGAAGCTTTCTTT. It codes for CASSPQVLPLTEAFF.

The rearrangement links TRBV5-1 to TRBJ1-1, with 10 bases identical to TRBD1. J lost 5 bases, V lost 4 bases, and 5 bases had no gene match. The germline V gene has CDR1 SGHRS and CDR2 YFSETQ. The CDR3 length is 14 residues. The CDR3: CASSPGQGGTEAFF. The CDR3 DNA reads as TGCGCCAGCAGCCCAGGACAGGGGGGGACTGAAGCTTTCTTT.

CDR3 loop: CASSVRANEKLFF. For the CDR3, the DNA is TGTGCCAGCAGCGTCAGGGCTAATGAAAAACTGTTTTTT. The chain carries TRBV9 and TRBJ1-4, with D perhaps TRBD1 (5 bases). The CDR3 runs to 13 residues. V dropped 2 bases and J dropped 3 bases, with 5 bases sitting between them. Germline CDR1 reads SGDLS; CDR2 reads YYNGEE. The complete variable domain, with remaining parts taken from reference TRBV9 and TRBJ1-4, reads DSGVTQTPKHLITATGQRVTLRCSPRSGDLSVYWYQQSLDQGLQFLIQYYNGEERAKGNILERFSAQQFPDLHSELNLSSLELGDSALYFCASSVRANEKLFFGSGTQLSVL.

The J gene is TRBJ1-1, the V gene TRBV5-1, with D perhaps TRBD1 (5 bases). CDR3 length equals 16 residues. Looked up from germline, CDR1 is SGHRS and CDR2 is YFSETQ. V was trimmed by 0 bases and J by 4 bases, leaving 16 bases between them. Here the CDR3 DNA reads TGCGCCAGCAGCTTGGAGGAGGGGCCTAGGGGCACTGAAGCTTTCTTT. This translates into CASSLEEGPRGTEAFF.